This section outlines one TCR beta chain sequence together with its context. This record comes from a study of blood T cell repertoires in COVID-19. Study-level background: Acute-phase and convalescent COVID-19 samples originated in the United States, Italy and Spain.

This table comes from immunoSEQ multiplex PCR, and its TCRdb copy is limited to in-frame clones, with some not included. The sample includes roughly 330,000 clones, roughly 90% of them seen just once. The CDR3 loop spans 15 amino acids. The germline gives CDR1 SGHTA, CDR2 FQGTGA. The ends were cut back, 2 bases at V and 9 bases at J, with 14 bases in the middle. The V and J genes are TRBV7-3 and TRBJ1-6; weak D call: TRBD1 (6 bases). This TCR derives from a young man who had recovered from COVID-19. Sequencing used peripheral blood. The CDR3 reads CASSLSATGPSPLHF. CDR3 nucleotide sequence: TGTGCCAGCAGCTTATCGGCGACAGGTCCTTCACCCCTCCACTTT.